This T cell receptor beta chain was profiled in a study of blood T cell repertoires in COVID-19. Some clones are missing from TCRdb's copy, which holds only in-frame ones; the method was immunoSEQ multiplex PCR. The repertoire holds a few hundred thousand clones, with 70% to 90% as singletons. V shed 10 bases and J shed 0 bases, with 10 bases lying between them. Germline lookup yields CDR1 SNHLY and CDR2 FYNNEI. This CDR3 has 13 residues. This receptor was identified in a woman in her 50s with COVID-19, enrolled during active disease. Specimen: peripheral blood. The chain is built from TRBV2 and TRBJ1-5; D is unclear. The CDR3: CAIHRDSNQPQHF. Written as DNA, the CDR3 is TGTGCCATCCACAGAGATAGCAATCAGCCCCAGCATTTT. Complete variable domain (other parts from reference TRBV2 and TRBJ1-5): EPEVTQTPSHQVTQMGQEVILRCVPISNHLYFYWYRQILGQKVEFLVSFYNNEISEKSEIFDDQFSVERPDGSNFTLKIRSTKLEDSAMYFCAIHRDSNQPQHFGDGTRLSIL.